This TCR beta chain was profiled in a study of cytomegalovirus exposure and HLA in healthy donors. Overall study: T cells numbering some 170 million yielded approximately 100 million unique TCR beta sequences in an earlier analysis. Study-wide results and limits: The authors later found TCR association rates varying by HLA locus, with DRB1 most and HLA-C fewest. In vitro data verified a few CMV-associated chains as specific for CMV antigens.

This PCR relied on a set of 60 Vbeta primers and 13 Jbeta primers. Clones were sequenced by immunoSEQ multiplex PCR, and TCRdb holds only the in-frame ones, with some missing. The repertoire holds about 180,000 clones, with 60% to 85% as singletons. This clone was counted between two and nine times. Its specificity is not known. The CDR3 spans 14 residues. V dropped 0 bases and J dropped 2 bases, with 8 bases sitting between them. The germline CDR1 and CDR2 sequences are GTSNPN and SVGIG (reference sequence). This sequence originates from a male donor in good health and CMV-seronegative. The chain has TRBV30 and TRBJ1-3, with D uncertain. Sequenced sample: PBMCs. DNA of the CDR3: TGTGCCTGGAGTGTGTCAGGTACTGGAAACACCATATATTTT. Its protein product is CAWSVSGTGNTIYF. The entire variable domain, with the rest obtained from reference TRBV30 and TRBJ1-3, is as follows: SQTIHQWPATLVQPVGSPLSLECTVEGTSNPNLYWYRQAAGRGLQLLFYSVGIGQISSEVPQNLSASRPQDRQFILSSKKLLLSDSGFYLCAWSVSGTGNTIYFGEGSWLTVV.